This T cell receptor beta chain was captured by sequencing in a study of identical twins. This clonotype was picked up a small number of times. Its antigen is unidentified. Study-level findings and limits: Within monozygotic twins, out-of-frame TCR alpha sharing was underestimated by the models.

From the 5' RACE reads, TCRdb called clonotypes with MiXCR, one entry per CDR3 protein. The top ten clones hold roughly 3.4% of a sample with roughly 240,000 distinct CDR3 sequences, about 7.3% of them seen once. Per the germline V gene, CDR1 is SGHRS and CDR2 is YFSETQ. This CDR3 has 12 amino acids. Trimming took off 5 bases at V and 2 bases at J, with 7 bases between the two ends. These data are also associated with another study on yellow fever vaccine responses in identical twins.

The rearrangement uses TRBV5-1 and TRBJ1-1, with unresolved D. The receptor's source is a young woman in good health. The sample was memory (CD45RO+) T cells sorted from blood. The CDR3 sequence is CASRRSNTEAFF. CDR3 bases: TGCGCCAGCAGGCGCTCTAACACTGAAGCTTTCTTT. Based on the CDR3 plus reference TRBV5-1 and TRBJ1-1, the full variable domain is KAGVTQTPRYLIKTRGQQVTLSCSPISGHRSVSWYQQTPGQGLQFLFEYFSETQRNKGNFPGRFSGRQFSNSRSEMNVSTLELGDSALYLCASRRSNTEAFFGQGTRLTVV.